This is a list of T cell receptor beta chains from one sample in a study of shared clonotypes between healthy human individuals. Libraries were prepared by immunoSEQ multiplex PCR; TCRdb keeps only in-frame clonotypes and omits some of them. The sample shows around 600,000 clones, around 96% of them seen only once. Sequenced: naive CD8+ T cells sorted from blood. These receptors all come from a woman aged 30 to 39 in good health. CDR3s include the opening cysteine and the closing phenylalanine or tryptophan. Size is omitted from some rows. Given values are once, few, many or a class for expanded clones.

length,V,size,CDR3
15,TRBV28,once,CASSLRTDSNEKLFF
13,TRBV7-8,.,CASSLGFGDPQHF
12,TRBV7-2,once,CASSSRPDEQYF
11,TRBV28,.,CASSLYNEQFF
15,TRBV29-1,.,CSVVLFPSGSDEQFF
13,TRBV19,.,CASRGTSDETQYF
15,TRBV5-1,.,CASSLTRGPGDEQYF
17,TRBV4-1,.,CASSHTLAEINTGELFF
15,TRBV28,.,CASSLLAENTGELFF
11,TRBV28,.,CASSFSGELFF
16,TRBV27,once,CASSLVPPPFAYEQYF
13,TRBV6-5,.,CASSPRGYTEAFF
17,TRBV11-2,.,CASSLLQALSSYNEQFF
15,TRBV19,.,CASSIDGVSYNEQFF
16,TRBV27,.,CASSSPGGRALNEQFF
14,TRBV27,once,CASRQVKSTDTQYF
17,TRBV5-1,.,CASSPGTSSPAHNEQFF
14,TRBV7-9,once,CASSSSGGWDEQYF
17,TRBV27,.,CASSLLGGDFGANVLTF
14,TRBV27,.,CASSPGLRGNEQYF
17,TRBV4-2,once,CASSQAPRGTGTYEQYF
17,TRBV7-9,.,CASSPGSSGRAGYEQYF
15,TRBV5-4,.,CASSPISSLYPPLHF
16,TRBV28,once,CASSRPRLGVHNEQFF
13,TRBV19,once,CASSPPTSYTQYF
12,TRBV13,.,CASSLGGDTQYF
12,TRBV18,.,CASSPGTYEQYF
12,TRBV5-6,.,CASSLGSHEQYF
15,TRBV2,.,CASSEALSGADTQYF
12,TRBV5-6,.,CASSPGAYEQYF
14,TRBV19,.,CASSMTQGSQPQHF
13,TRBV13,.,CASSLQGYNEQFF
15,TRBV4-1,.,CASSQSVQGASEQFF
14,TRBV25-1,.,CASSDPDSHNEQFF
13,TRBV27,once,CASSWITGGPPYF
15,TRBV6-5,once,CASRPSSGSGDTQYF
15,TRBV28,.,CASSLWRVSYNEQFF
15,TRBV27,.,CASSLGTGGHQPQHF
14,TRBV2,.,CASRTRQGGEKLFF
17,TRBV5-8,once,CASSPPPRDSGNYEQYF
13,TRBV5-1,.,CASTAGVGYEQYF
14,TRBV28,.,CASGKGGVGEKLFF
17,TRBV11-2,.,CASSLVGNGAPYTEAFF
13,TRBV11-2,.,CASSLEDQETQYF
17,TRBV5-1,.,CASSPGLIKMITDTQYF
16,TRBV27,.,CASSPGTSGSRYEQYF
14,TRBV7-6,once,CASSLAGQSNEQFF